The clone carrying this T cell receptor beta chain appeared a few times. This entry comes from a study of control samples from healthy donors and cancer patients. V lost 2 bases to trimming and J lost 5 bases; unmatched junction nucleotides: 11. Per the germline V gene, CDR1 is SEHNR and CDR2 is FQNEAQ (reference sequence). The CDR3 totals 17 residues. The repertoire was sequenced with immunoSEQ multiplex PCR; TCRdb's copy has only in-frame clones and lacks some. Among about 55,000 clones, approximately 88% were seen once, and the ten largest hold 3.8%. This chain uses TRBV7-9 with TRBJ2-5, with 10 positions matching TRBD1. The sequence was obtained from a man in his forties or fifties in good health. Sequencing was carried out using blood. The CDR3 region has the DNA TGTGCCAGCAGCTTACCCGACGACAGGGGGCATCGGGAGACCCAGTACTTC. It translates to CASSLPDDRGHRETQYF.